The 30 T cell receptor beta chains in this list originate from one sample, sequenced in a study of T cell repertoires in cytomegalovirus infection (dated by TCRdb to the late 2010s). These reads were obtained on an Illumina HiSeq 1500. Starting from the raw public reads, TCRdb applied fastp trimming at Q25, assembled clones with MiXCR and retained in-frame beta chains. CDR3 protein sequences are deduplicated, and each keeps its most common genes and DNA. The sample data list roughly 320,000 distinct CDR3 sequences, and more than 9% of these were observed just once. About 4.5% of the sample is held by the ten biggest clonotypes. The sequenced sample was PBMCs. All receptors come from a human donor in good health (CMV status not recorded). Some clones in this sample may be carry-over from other donors' samples.

This clonotype showed up many times. The chain is built from TRBV6-1 and TRBJ1-4; possibly TRBD1 for D (6 bases). CDR1 and CDR2 from the germline V gene are MNHNS and SASEGT. The CDR3 runs to 14 residues. Trimming took 5 bases from V and 5 from J, leaving 12 bases between them. This chain's CDR3 is CASSRFDRNEKLFF. The DNA for the CDR3 is TGTGCCAGCAGTCGATTCGACAGGAATGAAAAACTGTTTTTT.

The V call is TRBV20-1, the J call TRBJ2-7; D ambiguous. The CDR3 runs to 11 residues. Germline V gives CDR1 DFQATT, CDR2 SNEGSKA (reference sequence). V shed 2 bases and J shed 4 bases, with 6 bases lying between them. DNA of the CDR3: TGCAGTGCTAGAAACGTTTACGAGCAGTACTTC. Protein sequence: CSARNVYEQYF.

This clonotype was seen a handful of times. J is TRBJ1-4 and V is TRBV19; no clear D. CDR3 size: 12 residues. Between the trimmed V and J ends, which lost 5 bases and 10 bases, there was a span of 11 bases. Germline V gene data show CDR1 as LNHDA and CDR2 as SQIVND (reference sequence). The CDR3 loop reads CASSFSDGKLFF. As DNA, the CDR3 is TGTGCCAGTAGTTTCAGCGATGGAAAACTGTTTTTT.

This clonotype was seen repeatedly, ten times or more. The rearrangement links TRBV7-2 to TRBJ2-1; TRBD2 matches 7 bases. Trimming removed 5 bases from V and 8 bases from J; junction bases left unmatched: 12. CDR1 and CDR2 from the germline V gene are SGHTA and FQGNSA. The CDR3 sequence is 15 residues long. CDR3 DNA sequence: TGTGCCAGCAGCCCGCAGCGGGGAATCAAGTATGAGCAGTTCTTC. It translates to CASSPQRGIKYEQFF.

In this sample, this clonotype turned up many times. The V and J genes are TRBV7-2 and TRBJ2-5; D could derive from TRBD1 or TRBD2 (5 bases each). This CDR3 region has 13 residues. Trimming removed 10 bases from V and 7 bases from J, with 19 bases in between. The germline gives CDR1 SGHTA, CDR2 FQGNSA. CDR3 DNA: TGTGCCACCCACCGGGACGTTGGGGGGACCCAGTACTTC. Its translation is CATHRDVGGTQYF.

The sample holds many counts of this clonotype. This rearrangement joins TRBV6-4 to TRBJ2-3, with 8 bases that match TRBD1. The V gene end was trimmed by 3 bases and the J gene end by 1 base; junction bases not matched to a gene: 0. The CDR3 runs to 14 residues. Per the germline V gene, CDR1 is MRHNA and CDR2 is SNTAGT. The CDR3 nucleotides are TGTGCCAGCAGTGAGACAGGGGGCACAGATACGCAGTATTTT. Protein product: CASSETGGTDTQYF.

Only a few counts were recorded for this clonotype. The chain has TRBV7-2 and TRBJ2-5; 8 positions agree with TRBD2. The CDR3 is 15 amino acids. Germline V gene sequence: CDR1 SGHTA, CDR2 FQGNSA. Losses at the gene ends were 1 base for V and 1 base for J; bases not matched to a gene: 2. CDR3 bases: TGTGCCAGCAGCTTAGTGGGGACTAGCCAAGAGACCCAGTACTTC. Protein product: CASSLVGTSQETQYF.

The genes are TRBV2 and TRBJ2-7; the D gene is possibly TRBD1 (7 bases). The CDR3 consists of 15 residues. V shed 4 bases and J shed 5 bases, with 18 bases lying between them. Germline V gene sequence: CDR1 SNHLY, CDR2 FYNNEI. The CDR3 DNA is TGTGCCAGCAGTGGCGGGACAGTCGGTCTTGACGAGCAGTACTTC. This sequence encodes CASSGGTVGLDEQYF.

This clonotype has ten or more counts. The rearrangement uses TRBV7-2 and TRBJ2-7; TRBD1 aligns across 8 bases. The CDR3 loop spans 16 amino acids. The junction had 4 bases not matched to a gene; V was cut back by 0 bases and J by 0 bases. Germline CDR1 reads SGHTA; CDR2 reads FQGNSA. CDR3 protein: CASSLAGQGSSYEQYF. CDR3 coding DNA: TGTGCCAGCAGCTTAGCCGGACAGGGTAGCTCCTACGAGCAGTACTTC.

This clonotype was counted at least ten times. This rearrangement joins TRBV7-8 to TRBJ1-6, with a weak D call TRBD1 (5 bases). V gave up 5 bases and J gave up 15 bases, with 17 bases separating them. Germline CDR1 is SGHVS and CDR2 is FQNEAQ. CDR3 length equals 13 residues. The DNA for the CDR3 is TGTGCCAGCAGCCGCCGGGACTCTCAACACCTCCACTTT. Residues: CASSRRDSQHLHF.

Only a few counts were recorded for this clonotype. The J gene is TRBJ2-2, the V gene TRBV5-4, with unresolved D. The CDR3 has 14 residues. V was cut by 0 bases and J by 3 bases, with 6 bases left in between. From germline, CDR1 is SGHNT and CDR2 YYREEE (reference sequence). DNA for the CDR3: TGTGCCAGCAGCTTGGAACAATACACCGGGGAGCTGTTTTTT. Protein sequence: CASSLEQYTGELFF.

This clonotype occurred a few times. The CDR3 DNA is TGTGCCAGCAGCACGGGGGGCACCGGGGAGCTGTTTTTT. Translated, it gives CASSTGGTGELFF. The chain carries TRBV7-8 and TRBJ2-2, with 7 nucleotides matching TRBD2. This CDR3 has 13 amino acids. V gave up 5 bases and J gave up 4 bases; unmatched junction bases: 1. Germline lookup yields CDR1 SGHVS and CDR2 FQNEAQ.

This clonotype showed up just a few times. The chain links TRBV20-1 to TRBJ1-6; D gene uncertain. V shed 0 bases and J shed 6 bases, with 15 bases lying between them. Looked up from germline, CDR1 is DFQATT and CDR2 is SNEGSKA (reference sequence). The CDR3 is 16 amino acids. CDR3 region: CSARDSTVSSNSPLHF. The DNA of the CDR3 is TGCAGTGCTAGAGATTCTACAGTAAGCTCTAATTCACCCCTCCACTTT.

This clonotype was counted at least ten times. The chain couples TRBV5-4 to TRBJ2-5, with a possible D match to TRBD2 (6 bases). Trimming shortened V by 0 bases and J by 1 base, and 10 bases separated the two germline ends. This CDR3 comprises 15 residues. CDR1 and CDR2 from the germline V gene are SGHNT and YYREEE (reference sequence). The CDR3 bases are TGTGCCAGCAGCTTGGAGGGAGGCTTCCAAGAGACCCAGTACTTC. Its translation is CASSLEGGFQETQYF.

The CDR3 spells CATGLLGAPAGRFSGRQYF. CDR3 nucleotides: TGCGCCACCGGACTATTAGGGGCGCCAGCAGGTCGTTTCAGCGGGAGGCAGTACTTC. This chain connects TRBV10-2 to TRBJ2-7; 8 nucleotides line up with TRBD2. J lost 9 bases, V lost 10 bases, and 32 bases had no gene match. The CDR3 is 19 amino acids. Germline loops: CDR1 WSHSY, CDR2 SAAADI.

This chain connects TRBV9 to TRBJ2-2, with TRBD2 as a possible D gene (5 bases). The CDR3 sequence is 14 residues long. V lost 0 bases and J 5 bases, leaving 8 bases between the germline ends. In germline, CDR1 is SGDLS, CDR2 YYNGEE. The CDR3 DNA follows: TGTGCCAGCAGCGTAGTTTGGGAGACCGGGGAGCTGTTTTTT. This codes for CASSVVWETGELFF.

This clonotype was counted only a few times. The rearrangement joins TRBV7-2 to TRBJ2-2, with D unresolved. Deletions cut 5 bases from V and 1 base from J, with 14 bases between. This CDR3 comprises 16 residues. Germline V gives CDR1 SGHTA, CDR2 FQGNSA. CDR3 sequence: CASSPLIRRNTGELFF. The DNA for the CDR3 is TGTGCCAGCAGCCCTCTTATTCGGAGGAACACCGGGGAGCTGTTTTTT.

In this sample, this clonotype turned up a few times. The chain combines TRBV18 with TRBJ2-1; 10 nucleotides match TRBD2. The CDR3 has 16 amino acids. V trimming: 6 bases; J trimming: 13 bases; junction bases outside the gene matches: 18. Germline V CDR1 and CDR2: KGHSH, LQKENI. The CDR3 reads CASSSTDSGRAGLQFF. In DNA form, the CDR3 reads TGTGCCAGCTCTTCTACCGACAGCGGGAGGGCCGGTTTACAGTTCTTC.

This clonotype turned up a few times. The chain employs TRBV2 and TRBJ1-3, with 10 bases matching TRBD1. Germline V gene lookup returns CDR1 SNHLY and CDR2 FYNNEI. V was clipped by 6 bases and J by 3 bases; unmatched bases: 5. CDR3 length: 15 residues. DNA for the CDR3: TGTGCCAGCAGCGCCCGGGACAGGGGTGGAAACACCATATATTTT. It yields the protein CASSARDRGGNTIYF.

The chain uses TRBV27 and TRBJ2-1; 11 nucleotides agree with TRBD2. The CDR3 length is 15 residues. V lost 6 bases, J lost 6 bases, and 7 bases stayed unmatched. Germline-derived CDR1 and CDR2 are MNHEY and SMNVEV (reference sequence). The CDR3 coding sequence is TGTGCCAGCAGACTGGCCGGGACTAGCGGCAATGAGCAGTTCTTC. This gives the protein CASRLAGTSGNEQFF.

This clonotype was detected only a few times. The rearrangement joins TRBV7-9 to TRBJ1-1; maybe TRBD1 (5 bases). V was shortened by 2 bases and J by 5 bases, with 15 bases between the two germline ends. CDR1 SEHNR and CDR2 FQNEAQ come from the germline V gene (reference sequence). This CDR3 region has 15 residues. The CDR3 loop is CASSLRAGGGTEAFF. CDR3 nucleotides: TGTGCCAGCAGCTTACGAGCTGGGGGAGGGACTGAAGCTTTCTTT.

This clonotype was recorded a few times. The chain combines TRBV4-3 with TRBJ2-2; D possibly matches TRBD1 or TRBD2 (5 bases each). Germline CDR1 and CDR2: LGHNA and YSLEER. The CDR3 runs 17 residues. Trimming left V 0 bases short and J 4 bases short, with 15 bases between. The CDR3 reads CASSQDSTGHGTGELFF. The CDR3 region has the DNA TGCGCCAGCAGCCAAGATAGTACGGGGCACGGCACCGGGGAGCTGTTTTTT.

This clonotype showed up many times. The V and J genes are TRBV6-5 and TRBJ1-5; no definite D call. V was trimmed by 0 bases and J by 4 bases, leaving 10 bases between them. Germline lookup yields CDR1 MNHEY and CDR2 SVGAGI. This CDR3 is 15 amino acids long. The chain's CDR3 is CASSYSGRQNQPQHF. The DNA of the CDR3 is TGTGCCAGCAGTTACTCGGGCAGGCAAAATCAGCCCCAGCATTTT.

This clonotype was counted a few times. The chain recombines TRBV4-3 with TRBJ1-3; D is ambiguous. The V end lost 1 base, the J end lost 0 bases, and 7 bases lay between the germline ends. This CDR3 is 15 amino acids long. Germline lookup yields CDR1 LGHNA and CDR2 YSLEER. The DNA of the CDR3 is TGCGCCAGCAGCCAAGGGCAGTTCTCTGGAAACACCATATATTTT. Its protein product is CASSQGQFSGNTIYF.

There are a few counts of this clonotype. The CDR3 here is CASSPRLAGLQETQYF. The CDR3 DNA follows: TGTGCCAGCAGTCCCCGACTAGCGGGGCTACAAGAGACCCAGTACTTC. The rearrangement links TRBV27 to TRBJ2-5, with 11 nucleotides matching TRBD2. Trimming removed 5 bases from V and 2 bases from J; junction bases left unmatched: 7. CDR3 size: 16 residues. Per germline, CDR1 MNHEY and CDR2 SMNVEV (reference sequence).

This clonotype was seen many times. This sequence joins TRBV27 and TRBJ1-2; 8 bases are a match to TRBD1. With 5 bases clipped from V and 4 bases from J, the junction kept 9 bases outside the gene matches. The CDR3 is made up of 15 amino acids. The germline gives CDR1 MNHEY, CDR2 SMNVEV (reference sequence). CDR3 sequence: CASSDRSTGGYGYTF. The CDR3, as DNA: TGTGCCAGCAGTGACCGCTCCACAGGGGGCTATGGCTACACCTTC.

This clonotype was seen repeatedly, ten times or more. The chain uses TRBV24-1 and TRBJ2-1; 7 positions match TRBD1. V shed 4 bases and J 10 bases; nucleotides not matched to a gene: 6. CDR1 is KGHDR and CDR2 is SFDVKD in the germline V gene. The length of the CDR3 is 13 residues. The CDR3 loop is CATSDTNRGEQFF. DNA for the CDR3: TGTGCCACCAGTGACACAAACAGGGGCGAGCAGTTCTTC.

This clonotype was recorded many times. The V call is TRBV7-8, the J call TRBJ1-3; unclear D gene. The ends were cut back, 5 bases at V and 1 base at J, with 21 bases in the middle. Germline assignment: CDR1 SGHVS and CDR2 FQNEAQ. There are 18 residues in the CDR3. CDR3 amino acids: CASSPIGWVILSGNTIYF. DNA of the CDR3: TGTGCCAGCAGCCCTATTGGTTGGGTCATTTTGTCTGGAAACACCATATATTTT. Drawing the rest from reference TRBV7-8 and TRBJ1-3, the complete variable domain is GAGVSQSPRYKVAKRGQDVALRCDPISGHVSLFWYQQALGQGPEFLTYFQNEAQLDKSGLPSDRFFAERPEGSVSTLKIQRTQQEDSAVYLCASSPIGWVILSGNTIYFGEGSWLTVV.

This clonotype was seen more than once but under ten times. The V and J genes are TRBV6-6 and TRBJ2-1; 7 nucleotides line up with TRBD2. The germline gives CDR1 MNHNY, CDR2 SVGAGI (reference sequence). V dropped 8 bases and J dropped 4; count of bases not matched to a gene: 8. The CDR3 loop spans 14 amino acids. The CDR3 region has the DNA TGTGCCAGCGGAAGCGGGGTGGGTTACAATGAGCAGTTCTTC. It codes for CASGSGVGYNEQFF.

This clonotype was recorded many times. The V and J genes are TRBV7-6 and TRBJ1-1, with D possibly being TRBD1 (5 bases). Looked up from germline, CDR1 is SGHVS and CDR2 is FNYEAQ. The CDR3 is 14 amino acids. Trimming took off 3 bases at V and 5 bases at J, with 13 bases between the two ends. CDR3 residues: CASSLGDLGTEAFF. The CDR3 DNA reads TGTGCCAGCAGCTTGGGGGATTTGGGGACTGAAGCTTTCTTT.